This T cell receptor (beta chain) was profiled in a study of T cell responses to AZD1222 COVID-19 vaccine. Sequencing was performed with immunoSEQ multiplex PCR; in TCRdb, only in-frame clones are kept and a portion is missing. The sample holds 130,000 or so clones, under 95% seen once. Study conclusions and caveats: White British people made up most donors, females outnumbered males, and clonal diversity was possibly underestimated. Once two AZD1222 doses were given, Spike-specific TCR breadth and depth went up. The number of AZD1222 recipients seropositive at baseline was only 5 to 7. Scientists sampled the repertoires only once the peak T cell response had passed.

In regard to this clone: The antigen is undetermined.

Trimming shortened V by 2 bases and J by 0 bases, and 9 bases separated the two germline ends. The CDR3 is 14 residues long. Germline loops: CDR1 SGDLS, CDR2 YYNGEE. The input for sequencing was peripheral blood, taken on day 0 of AZD1222 vaccination. The chain carries TRBV9 and TRBJ2-7; D is unclear. The TCR comes from an adult in good health. The CDR3 reads CASSVSDGSYEQYF. Here the CDR3 DNA reads TGTGCCAGCAGCGTTTCGGACGGCTCCTACGAGCAGTACTTC.